This T cell receptor beta chain was retrieved from a study of cytomegalovirus exposure and HLA in healthy donors. General study results and limits: In vitro experiments confirmed that three CMV-associated chains were specific for CMV antigens. Most TCR sequences were uncommon, yet certain public TCRs appeared in many donors.

Assay used: immunoSEQ multiplex PCR; TCRdb lists only in-frame clones, some missing. The profile shows about 240,000 clones, about 87% of them singletons. The V gene lost 6 bases and the J gene lost 1 base, with 12 bases spanning the gap. The germline gives CDR1 MNHEY, CDR2 SMNVEV (reference sequence). CDR3 size: 14 residues. Concerning this clone: Its matching antigen is unknown.

The specimen was PBMCs. V gene TRBV27 combines with J gene TRBJ1-1; D not resolved. The receptor was isolated from a man between 18 and 29 years old in good health and CMV-seronegative. The CDR3 loop reads CASSPYDKNTEAFF. CDR3 bases: TGTGCCAGCAGCCCGTATGACAAGAACACTGAAGCTTTCTTT.